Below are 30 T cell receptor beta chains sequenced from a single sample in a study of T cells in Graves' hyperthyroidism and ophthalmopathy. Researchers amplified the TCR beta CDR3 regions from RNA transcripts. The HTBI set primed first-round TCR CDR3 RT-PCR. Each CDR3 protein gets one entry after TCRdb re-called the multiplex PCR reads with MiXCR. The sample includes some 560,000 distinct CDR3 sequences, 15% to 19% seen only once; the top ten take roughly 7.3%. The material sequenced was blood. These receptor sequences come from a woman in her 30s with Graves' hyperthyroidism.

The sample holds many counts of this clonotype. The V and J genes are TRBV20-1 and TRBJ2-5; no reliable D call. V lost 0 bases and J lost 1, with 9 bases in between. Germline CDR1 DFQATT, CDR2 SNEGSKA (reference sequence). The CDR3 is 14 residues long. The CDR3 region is CSARDPLGQETQYF. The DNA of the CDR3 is TGCAGTGCTAGAGATCCCTTGGGCCAAGAGACCCAGTACTTC.

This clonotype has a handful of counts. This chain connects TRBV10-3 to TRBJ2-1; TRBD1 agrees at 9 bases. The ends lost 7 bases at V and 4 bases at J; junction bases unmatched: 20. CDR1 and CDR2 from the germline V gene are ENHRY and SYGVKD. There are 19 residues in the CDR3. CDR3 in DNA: TGTGCCATCAAGGTATCGGGACAGGGAAAACGGATGAAGTACAATGAGCAGTTCTTC. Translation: CAIKVSGQGKRMKYNEQFF.

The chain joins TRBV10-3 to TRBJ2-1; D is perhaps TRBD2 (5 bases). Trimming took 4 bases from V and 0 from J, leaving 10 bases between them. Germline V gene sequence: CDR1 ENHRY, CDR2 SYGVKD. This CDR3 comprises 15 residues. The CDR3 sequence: CAISGTSSSYNEQFF. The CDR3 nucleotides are TGTGCCATCAGTGGGACTTCAAGCTCCTACAATGAGCAGTTCTTC.

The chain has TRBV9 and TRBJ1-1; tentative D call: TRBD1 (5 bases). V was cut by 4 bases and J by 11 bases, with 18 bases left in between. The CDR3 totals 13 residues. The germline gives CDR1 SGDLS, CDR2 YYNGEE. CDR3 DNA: TGTGCCAGCAGCCCAGCCCCTAGACAGCTTGCTTTCTTT. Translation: CASSPAPRQLAFF.

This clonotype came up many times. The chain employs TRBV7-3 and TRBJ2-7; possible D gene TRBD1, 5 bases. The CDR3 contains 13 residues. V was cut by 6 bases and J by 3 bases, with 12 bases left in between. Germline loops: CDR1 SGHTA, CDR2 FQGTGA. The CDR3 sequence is CASSYYTGYEQYF. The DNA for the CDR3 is TGTGCCAGCAGTTATTACACAGGCTACGAGCAGTACTTC.

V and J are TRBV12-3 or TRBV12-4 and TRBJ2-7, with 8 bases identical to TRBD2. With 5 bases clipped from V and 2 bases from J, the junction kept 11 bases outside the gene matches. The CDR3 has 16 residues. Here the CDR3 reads CASSPPSGRTAYEQYF. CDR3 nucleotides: TGTGCCAGCAGTCCCCCCAGCGGGAGAACGGCCTACGAGCAGTACTTC.

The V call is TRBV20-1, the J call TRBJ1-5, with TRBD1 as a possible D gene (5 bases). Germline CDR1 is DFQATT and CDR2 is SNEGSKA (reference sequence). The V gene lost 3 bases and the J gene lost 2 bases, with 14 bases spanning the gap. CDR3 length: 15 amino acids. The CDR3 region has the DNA TGCAGTGCTAGTGGGGGGGGTTTGGGCAATCAGCCCCAGCATTTT. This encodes CSASGGGLGNQPQHF.

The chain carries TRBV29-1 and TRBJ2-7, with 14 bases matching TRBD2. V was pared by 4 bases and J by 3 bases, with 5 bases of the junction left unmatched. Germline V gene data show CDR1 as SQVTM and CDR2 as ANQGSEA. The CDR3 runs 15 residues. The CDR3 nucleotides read TGCAGCGTTGTTTCGGGACTAGCGGGAGTCTACGAGCAGTACTTC. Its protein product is CSVVSGLAGVYEQYF.

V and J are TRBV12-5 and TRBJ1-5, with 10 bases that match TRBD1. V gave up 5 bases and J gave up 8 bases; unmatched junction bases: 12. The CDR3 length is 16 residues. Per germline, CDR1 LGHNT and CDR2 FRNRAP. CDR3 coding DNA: TGTGCTAGTGGTGCAACCGGGACAGGGGAATGGGAGCCCCAGCATTTT. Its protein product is CASGATGTGEWEPQHF.

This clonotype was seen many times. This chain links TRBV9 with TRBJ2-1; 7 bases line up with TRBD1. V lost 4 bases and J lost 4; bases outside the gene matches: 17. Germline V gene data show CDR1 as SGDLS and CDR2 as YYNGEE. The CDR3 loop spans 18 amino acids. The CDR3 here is CASSPRQGGRVKYNEQFF. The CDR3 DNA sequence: TGTGCCAGCAGCCCCCGACAGGGCGGTCGGGTGAAGTACAATGAGCAGTTCTTC.

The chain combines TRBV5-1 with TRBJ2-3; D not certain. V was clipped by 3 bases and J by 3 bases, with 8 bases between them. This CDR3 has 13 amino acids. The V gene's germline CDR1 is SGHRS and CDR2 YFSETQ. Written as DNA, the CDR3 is TGCGCCAGCAGCTCTCTAGGTACAGATACGCAGTATTTT. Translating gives CASSSLGTDTQYF. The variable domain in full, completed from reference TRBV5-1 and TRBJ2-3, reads KAGVTQTPRYLIKTRGQQVTLSCSPISGHRSVSWYQQTPGQGLQFLFEYFSETQRNKGNFPGRFSGRQFSNSRSEMNVSTLELGDSALYLCASSSLGTDTQYFGPGTRLTVL.

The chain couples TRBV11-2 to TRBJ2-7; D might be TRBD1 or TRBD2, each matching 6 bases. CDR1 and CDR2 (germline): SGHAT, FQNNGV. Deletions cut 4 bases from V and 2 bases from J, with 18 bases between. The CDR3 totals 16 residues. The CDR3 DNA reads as TGTGCCAGCAGCTGGCGTCAGGGGAGGAAGGCCTACGAGCAGTACTTC. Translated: CASSWRQGRKAYEQYF.

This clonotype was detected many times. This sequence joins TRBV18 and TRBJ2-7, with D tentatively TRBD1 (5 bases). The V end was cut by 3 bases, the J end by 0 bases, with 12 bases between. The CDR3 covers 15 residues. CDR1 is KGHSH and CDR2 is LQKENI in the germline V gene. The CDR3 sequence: CASSPGPGNSYEQYF. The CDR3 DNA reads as TGTGCCAGCTCACCTGGACCAGGGAACTCCTACGAGCAGTACTTC.

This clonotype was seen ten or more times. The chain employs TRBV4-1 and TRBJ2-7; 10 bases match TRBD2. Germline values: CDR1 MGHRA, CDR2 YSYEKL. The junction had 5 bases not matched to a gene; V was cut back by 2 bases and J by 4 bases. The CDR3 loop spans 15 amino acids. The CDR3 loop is CASSQSSGRGYEQYF. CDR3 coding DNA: TGCGCCAGCAGCCAATCTAGCGGGAGAGGGTACGAGCAGTACTTC.

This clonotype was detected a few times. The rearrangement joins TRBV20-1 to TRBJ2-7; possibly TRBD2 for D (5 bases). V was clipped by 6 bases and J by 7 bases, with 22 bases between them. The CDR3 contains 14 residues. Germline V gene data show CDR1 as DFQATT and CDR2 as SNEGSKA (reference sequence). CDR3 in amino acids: CSANKRGPMREQYF. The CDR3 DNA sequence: TGCAGTGCCAATAAACGAGGGCCCATGAGGGAGCAGTACTTC.

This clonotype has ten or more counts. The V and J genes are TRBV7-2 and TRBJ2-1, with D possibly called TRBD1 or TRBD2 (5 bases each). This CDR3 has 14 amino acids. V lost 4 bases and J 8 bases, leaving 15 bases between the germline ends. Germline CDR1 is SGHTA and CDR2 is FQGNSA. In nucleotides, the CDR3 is TGTGCCAGCAGCTGGGACCCCTACTTGGATGAGCAGTTCTTC. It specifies CASSWDPYLDEQFF.

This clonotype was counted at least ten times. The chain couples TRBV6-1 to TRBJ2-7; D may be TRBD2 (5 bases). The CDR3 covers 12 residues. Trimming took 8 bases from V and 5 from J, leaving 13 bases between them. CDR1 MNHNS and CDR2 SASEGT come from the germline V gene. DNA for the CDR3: TGTGCCAGCTCCCGAGGGTCCGACGAGCAGTACTTC. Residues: CASSRGSDEQYF.

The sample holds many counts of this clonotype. The chain's CDR3 is CASSLHSSYEQYF. CDR3 DNA sequence: TGTGCCAGCAGTTTACACAGCTCCTACGAGCAGTACTTC. The chain uses TRBV6-2 or TRBV6-3 and TRBJ2-7; D gene uncertain. Trimming cost V 4 bases and J 0 bases, with 7 bases left between them. This CDR3 is built from 13 residues. From germline, CDR1 is MNHEY and CDR2 SVGEGT.

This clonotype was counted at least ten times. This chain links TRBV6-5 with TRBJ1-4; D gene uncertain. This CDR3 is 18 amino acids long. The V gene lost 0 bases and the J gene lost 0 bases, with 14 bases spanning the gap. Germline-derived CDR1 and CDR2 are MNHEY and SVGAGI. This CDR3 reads CASSYSSTRGTTNEKLFF. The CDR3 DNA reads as TGTGCCAGCAGTTACTCGAGTACACGCGGAACAACTAATGAAAAACTGTTTTTT.

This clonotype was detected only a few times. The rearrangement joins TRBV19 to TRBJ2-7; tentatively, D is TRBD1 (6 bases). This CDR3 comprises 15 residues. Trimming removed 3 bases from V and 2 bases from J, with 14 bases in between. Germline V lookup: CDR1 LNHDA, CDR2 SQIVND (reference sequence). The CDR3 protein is CASSIAAGVAYEQYF. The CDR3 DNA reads TGTGCCAGTAGTATCGCCGCAGGGGTGGCCTACGAGCAGTACTTC.

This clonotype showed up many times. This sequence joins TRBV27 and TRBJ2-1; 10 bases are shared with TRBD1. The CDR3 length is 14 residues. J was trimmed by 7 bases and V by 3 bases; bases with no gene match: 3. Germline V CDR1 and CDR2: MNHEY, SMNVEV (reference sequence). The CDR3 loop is CASSFGQGVNEQFF. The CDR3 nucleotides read TGTGCCAGCAGTTTTGGACAGGGGGTAAATGAGCAGTTCTTC.

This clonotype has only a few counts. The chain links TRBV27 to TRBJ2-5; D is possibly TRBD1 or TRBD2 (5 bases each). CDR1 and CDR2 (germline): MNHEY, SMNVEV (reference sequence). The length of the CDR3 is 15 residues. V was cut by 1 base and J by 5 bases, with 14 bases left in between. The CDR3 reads CASSLFPRGVETQYF. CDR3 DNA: TGTGCCAGCAGTTTATTTCCCCGAGGGGTTGAGACCCAGTACTTC.

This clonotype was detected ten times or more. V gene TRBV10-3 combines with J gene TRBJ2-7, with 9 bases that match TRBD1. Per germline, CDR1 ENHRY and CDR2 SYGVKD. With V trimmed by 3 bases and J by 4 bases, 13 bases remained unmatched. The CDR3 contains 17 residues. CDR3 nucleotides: TGTGCCATCAGTGAAGGGGTACCGGGACAGGGAAGATACGAGCAGTACTTC. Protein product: CAISEGVPGQGRYEQYF.

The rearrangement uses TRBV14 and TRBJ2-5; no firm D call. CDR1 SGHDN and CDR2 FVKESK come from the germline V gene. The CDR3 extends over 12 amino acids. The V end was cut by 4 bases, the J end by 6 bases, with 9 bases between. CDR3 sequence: CASSLKEKTQYF. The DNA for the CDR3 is TGTGCCAGCAGCCTAAAGGAGAAGACCCAGTACTTC.

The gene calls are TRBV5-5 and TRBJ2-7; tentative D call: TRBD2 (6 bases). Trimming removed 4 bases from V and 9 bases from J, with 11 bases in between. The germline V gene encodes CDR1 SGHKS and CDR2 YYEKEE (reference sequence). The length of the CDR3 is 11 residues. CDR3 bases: TGTGCCAGCAGCCTGGGGGGAGTGCAGTACTTC. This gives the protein CASSLGGVQYF.

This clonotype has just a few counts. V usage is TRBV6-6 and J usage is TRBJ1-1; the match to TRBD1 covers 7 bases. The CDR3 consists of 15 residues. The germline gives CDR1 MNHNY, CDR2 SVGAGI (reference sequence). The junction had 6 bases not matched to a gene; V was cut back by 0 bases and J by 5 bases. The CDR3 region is CASSYSSQGGTEAFF. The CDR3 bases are TGTGCCAGCAGTTACTCGTCCCAGGGGGGTACTGAAGCTTTCTTT.

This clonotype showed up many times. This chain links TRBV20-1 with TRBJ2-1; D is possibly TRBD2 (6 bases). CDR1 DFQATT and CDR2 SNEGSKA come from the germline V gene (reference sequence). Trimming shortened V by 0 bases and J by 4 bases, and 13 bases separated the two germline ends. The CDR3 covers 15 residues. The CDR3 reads CSARDGRTSYNEQFF. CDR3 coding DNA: TGCAGTGCTAGAGATGGGAGGACCTCTTACAATGAGCAGTTCTTC.

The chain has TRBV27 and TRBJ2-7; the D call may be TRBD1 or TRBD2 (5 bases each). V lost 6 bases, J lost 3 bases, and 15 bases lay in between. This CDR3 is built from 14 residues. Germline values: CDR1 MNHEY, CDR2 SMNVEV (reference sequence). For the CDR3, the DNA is TGTGCCAGCAGATCCTTGGGACGTAACTACGAGCAGTACTTC. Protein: CASRSLGRNYEQYF.

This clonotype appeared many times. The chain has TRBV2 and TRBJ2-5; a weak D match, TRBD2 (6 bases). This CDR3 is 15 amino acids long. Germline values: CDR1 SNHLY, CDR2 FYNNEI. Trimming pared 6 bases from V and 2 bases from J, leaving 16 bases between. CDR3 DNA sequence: TGTGCCAGCAGCCACGAGTGGGCGGGACAAGAGACCCAGTACTTC. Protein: CASSHEWAGQETQYF. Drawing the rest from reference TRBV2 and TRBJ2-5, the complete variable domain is EPEVTQTPSHQVTQMGQEVILRCVPISNHLYFYWYRQILGQKVEFLVSFYNNEISEKSEIFDDQFSVERPDGSNFTLKIRSTKLEDSAMYFCASSHEWAGQETQYFGPGTRLLVL.

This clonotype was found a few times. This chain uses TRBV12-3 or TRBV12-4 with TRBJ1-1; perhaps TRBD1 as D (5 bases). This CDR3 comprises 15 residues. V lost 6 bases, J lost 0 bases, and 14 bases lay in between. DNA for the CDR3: TGTGCCAGCAGCCGATCGACAGAAGTGAACACTGAAGCTTTCTTT. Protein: CASSRSTEVNTEAFF.